This is a list of T cell receptor beta chains from one sample in a study of blood T cell repertoires in COVID-19. Assay used: immunoSEQ multiplex PCR; TCRdb lists only in-frame clones, some missing. The repertoire holds about 300,000 clones, with 70% to 90% as singletons. Material for sequencing was peripheral blood. The source is a man in his 70s with acute or convalescent COVID-19. The CDR3 runs from the conserved cysteine through the conserved F or W. The order of the fields is CDR3 DNA, CDR3 protein, D gene, clone size, J gene, V gene. The D gene is left open where the match is weak. Rows may omit the clone size; those that give it use once, few, many or a size class.

TGTGCCAGCAGCATTCTACGCGGGGACGGGTATGGCTACACCTTC | CASSILRGDGYGYTF | NA | NA | TRBJ1-2 | TRBV7-9
TGTGCCTGGAACCCTTCGGCCAGGCGACCTGGAAACACCATATATTTT | CAWNPSARRPGNTIYF | NA | NA | TRBJ1-3 | TRBV30
TGTGCCTGGAGTTCTATCACAGGGTGGGGTGAAAAACTGTTTTTT | CAWSSITGWGEKLFF | NA | once | TRBJ1-4 | TRBV30
TGTGCCAGCAGCGTAGCTACTCTGCGGGGGGGAAACAATGAGCAGTTCTTC | CASSVATLRGGNNEQFF | TRBD2 | NA | TRBJ2-1 | TRBV9
TGTGCCAGCAGTTACTCGGGACAGCCCACAGATACGCAGTATTTT | CASSYSGQPTDTQYF | TRBD1 | NA | TRBJ2-3 | TRBV6-2/TRBV6-3
TGTGCCAGCAGCCAAGATGAGGCGGGATACTACGAGCAGTACTTC | CASSQDEAGYYEQYF | NA | NA | TRBJ2-7 | TRBV4-2
TGTGCCAGTAGTATTTTCCCCTTAGGAGGAATGAACACTGAAGCTTTCTTT | CASSIFPLGGMNTEAFF | NA | NA | TRBJ1-1 | TRBV19
TGTGCCAGCAGCTTAGAGGGACAGGGGACTTCACCCCTCCACTTT | CASSLEGQGTSPLHF | TRBD1 | NA | TRBJ1-6 | TRBV7-8
TGTGCCAGCAGTTCCCGGGGTCCCCAGCTAACCATCTCCTACGAGCAGTACTTC | CASSSRGPQLTISYEQYF | NA | NA | TRBJ2-7 | TRBV6-2/TRBV6-3
TGTGCCACCCTATCGGACAGGGGATACAATCAGCCCCAGCATTTT | CATLSDRGYNQPQHF | TRBD1 | NA | TRBJ1-5 | TRBV6-5
TGTGCCAGCAGCCCTCAGGGGTCTCTGAACACTGAAGCTTTCTTT | CASSPQGSLNTEAFF | NA | once | TRBJ1-1 | TRBV7-9
TGTGCCTGGACCCTAACCGGGACAGGGGGAGCTTTCTTT | CAWTLTGTGGAFF | TRBD1 | few | TRBJ1-1 | TRBV30
TGCGCCAGCAGCTCCCTGACACCGGGGGACACTGAAGCTTTCTTT | CASSSLTPGDTEAFF | NA | NA | TRBJ1-1 | TRBV5-1
TGTGCCAGCAGCCAAGTTTACGGGTCGACAGGGCTGAACACTGAAGCTTTCTTT | CASSQVYGSTGLNTEAFF | TRBD1 | NA | TRBJ1-1 | TRBV14
TGTGCCAGCAGTGAAGCGGCACCTAGAGGCTACACCTTC | CASSEAAPRGYTF | NA | NA | TRBJ1-2 | TRBV2
TGTGCCAGCAGCCTTACTAGCGGGGGGGCAGATACGCAGTATTTT | CASSLTSGGADTQYF | TRBD2 | NA | TRBJ2-3 | TRBV9
TGTGCCAGCAGCGTCGGACACCGACAAAATTCACCCCTCCACTTT | CASSVGHRQNSPLHF | NA | NA | TRBJ1-6 | TRBV9
TGTGCCAGCATTAGGGGATGGGGAGAAAAACTGTTTTTT | CASIRGWGEKLFF | NA | NA | TRBJ1-4 | TRBV28
TGTGCCAGCAGCCAAGGAACAGGGGTCGGCACAGATACGCAGTATTTT | CASSQGTGVGTDTQYF | TRBD1 | NA | TRBJ2-3 | TRBV3-1/TRBV3-2
TGTGCCAGTAGTATAACCCAGCGCGGCACAGATACGCAGTATTTT | CASSITQRGTDTQYF | NA | NA | TRBJ2-3 | TRBV19
TGTGCCAGCAGAAAAACAGAAACCTATGGCTACACCTTC | CASRKTETYGYTF | NA | NA | TRBJ1-2 | TRBV9
TGTGCCAGCAGCTTGGCAAGCGGGACGTCCGAGCAGTACTTC | CASSLASGTSEQYF | TRBD2 | few | TRBJ2-7 | TRBV9
TGTGCCAGCAGTGAGGCTAGCCGGGCGGATACGCAGTATTTT | CASSEASRADTQYF | NA | NA | TRBJ2-3 | TRBV2
TGCGCCAGCAGGACAGGGGCCAGTTCACGCGCAGATACGCAGTATTTT | CASRTGASSRADTQYF | TRBD1 | NA | TRBJ2-3 | TRBV5-1
TGTGCCAGCAGATACGAGCGGGGGGCATCCTACAATGAGCAGTTCTTC | CASRYERGASYNEQFF | TRBD2 | NA | TRBJ2-1 | TRBV6-2/TRBV6-3
TGTGCCAGTAGTCCGCGACTAGCGGGAGGGCCCGGATTCACAGATACGCAGTATTTT | CASSPRLAGGPGFTDTQYF | TRBD2 | NA | TRBJ2-3 | TRBV19
TGTGCCAGCACCCCAGGGCCCTATGGCTACACCTTC | CASTPGPYGYTF | NA | NA | TRBJ1-2 | TRBV28
TGTGCCAGCAGCCAATCCCTAGCGGGAGTGGGGTACTTC | CASSQSLAGVGYF | TRBD2 | NA | TRBJ2-7 | TRBV3-1/TRBV3-2
TGCGCCAGCAGCCAGGACAGCGGACAAGAGACCCAGTACTTC | CASSQDSGQETQYF | NA | once | TRBJ2-5 | TRBV5-1
TGTGCCAGCAGTGAATTCGGGACAACTAATGAAAAACTGTTTTTT | CASSEFGTTNEKLFF | NA | NA | TRBJ1-4 | TRBV25-1
TGTGCCAGCAGTCCGACAGGGCTTTACGAGCAGTACTTC | CASSPTGLYEQYF | TRBD1 | NA | TRBJ2-7 | TRBV12-3/TRBV12-4
TGCAGCGTCGCGGGACTTAATAATGAAAAACTGTTTTTT | CSVAGLNNEKLFF | NA | NA | TRBJ1-4 | TRBV29-1
TGTGCCAGCAGCCCCAGTTTCTATGGCTACACCTTC | CASSPSFYGYTF | NA | NA | TRBJ1-2 | TRBV11-2
TGTGCCAGCTCACCGCTCAAGGGGGACCTCTACAATGAGCAGTTCTTC | CASSPLKGDLYNEQFF | NA | once | TRBJ2-1 | TRBV18
TGTGCCACCAGTGATTTGGGGACAGGGATGGCCGGGGAGCTGTTTTTT | CATSDLGTGMAGELFF | TRBD1 | NA | TRBJ2-2 | TRBV24-1